This TCR beta chain is drawn from a study of PD-1 blockade in classical Hodgkin lymphoma. Measured with immunoSEQ multiplex PCR; TCRdb has only the in-frame clones, and not every one. The repertoire has almost 85,000 clones, around 86% of them found once; the top ten carry less than 25%. Study observations and caveats: As was reported, newly diagnosed patients showed lower baseline TCR diversity than healthy donors did.

In the case of this clone: Its antigen is still unknown.

Every single patient, without exception, relapsed after autologous stem cell transplantation, and brentuximab vedotin exposure varied. Per germline, CDR1 LNHDA and CDR2 SQIVND (reference sequence). V was cut by 5 bases and J by 0 bases, with 11 bases left in between. The CDR3 runs to 14 residues. The chain links TRBV19 to TRBJ2-7; no firm D call. The sequence came from a human donor with classical Hodgkin lymphoma. The source material was peripheral blood mononuclear cells (PBMCs), sampled at baseline. CDR3 nucleotide sequence: TGTGCCAGTAGTTCCCAGGATTACTCCTACGAGCAGTACTTC. It yields the protein CASSSQDYSYEQYF.